The entry that follows covers one T cell receptor (beta chain) sequence. Its antigen is unknown. This entry comes from a study of blood T cells in healthy people across ages. Study observations and caveats: Nothing was known about donor CMV status, and this possibly confounded expanded clonotype changes.

Each individual donor underwent a draw of roughly 10 milliliters of peripheral blood. The CDR3 has 11 residues. V dropped 10 bases and J dropped 7 bases, with 14 bases sitting between them. Germline V gene data show CDR1 as MDHEN and CDR2 as SYDVKM. For the second PCR, which ran for about 6 to 11 cycles, a sample-barcoded 5' primer and a J-beta primer mix were used. TCRdb fed the 5' RACE reads into MiXCR, producing one record per CDR3 protein. The sample has fewer than 2,000,000 distinct CDR3 sequences, roughly 32% seen once. This TCR was recovered from a woman aged 25 to 39 in good health. The sample comprised blood. The chain links TRBV28 to TRBJ2-7; the D gene is possibly TRBD2 (6 bases). In DNA form, the CDR3 reads TGTGCCACGGGAGATCGTCGAGAGCAGTACTTC. Residues: CATGDRREQYF.